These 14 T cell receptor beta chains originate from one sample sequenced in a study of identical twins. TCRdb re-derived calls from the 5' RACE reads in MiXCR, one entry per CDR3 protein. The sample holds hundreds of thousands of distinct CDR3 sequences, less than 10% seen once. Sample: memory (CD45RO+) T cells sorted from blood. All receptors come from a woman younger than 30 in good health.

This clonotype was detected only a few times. The CDR3 DNA reads TGCAGTGCTACATCTACAGGAACAGATACGCAGTATTTT. As protein: CSATSTGTDTQYF. J is TRBJ2-3 and V is TRBV20-1, with D perhaps TRBD1 (5 bases). The V gene lost 4 bases and the J gene lost 3 bases, with 11 bases spanning the gap. Germline CDR1 and CDR2: DFQATT and SNEGSKA (reference sequence). CDR3 length equals 13 residues.

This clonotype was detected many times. CDR3 DNA sequence: TGTGCCAGCAGGGGGGGGGGAAACAATGAGCAGTTCTTC. Protein sequence: CASRGGGNNEQFF. The chain is built from TRBV11-2 and TRBJ2-1; TRBD2 matches at 7 bases. The CDR3 runs to 13 residues. V lost 6 bases and J lost 5; bases outside the gene matches: 4. The germline gives CDR1 SGHAT, CDR2 FQNNGV.

The CDR3 spells CSLAHGETQYF. DNA of the CDR3: TGCAGCCTAGCGCATGGGGAGACCCAGTACTTC. The chain has TRBV20-1 and TRBJ2-5, with D possibly TRBD2 on 6 matching bases. Germline assignment: CDR1 DFQATT and CDR2 SNEGSKA (reference sequence). CDR3 size: 11 residues.

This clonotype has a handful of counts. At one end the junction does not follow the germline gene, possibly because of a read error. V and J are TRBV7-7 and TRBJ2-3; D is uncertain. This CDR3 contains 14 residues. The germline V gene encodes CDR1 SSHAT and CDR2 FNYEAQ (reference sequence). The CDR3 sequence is CASSLALHTDTQYF. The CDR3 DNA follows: TGTGCTAGCAGCTTGGCCCTCCACACAGATACGCAGTATTTT.

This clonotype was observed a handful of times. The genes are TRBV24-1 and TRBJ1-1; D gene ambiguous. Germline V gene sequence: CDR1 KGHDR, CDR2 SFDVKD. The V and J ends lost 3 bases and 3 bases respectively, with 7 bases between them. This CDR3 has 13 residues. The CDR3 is CATSDGPDTEAFF. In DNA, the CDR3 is TGTGCCACCAGTGATGGGCCCGACACTGAAGCTTTCTTT.

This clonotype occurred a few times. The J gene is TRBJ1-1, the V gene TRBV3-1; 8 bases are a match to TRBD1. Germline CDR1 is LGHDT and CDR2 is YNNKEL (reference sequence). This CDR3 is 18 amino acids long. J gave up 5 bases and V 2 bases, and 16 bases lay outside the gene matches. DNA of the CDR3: TGTGCCAGCAGCCAATCCTACCCGGGACAGGAAGGTTGGACTGAAGCTTTCTTT. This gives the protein CASSQSYPGQEGWTEAFF.

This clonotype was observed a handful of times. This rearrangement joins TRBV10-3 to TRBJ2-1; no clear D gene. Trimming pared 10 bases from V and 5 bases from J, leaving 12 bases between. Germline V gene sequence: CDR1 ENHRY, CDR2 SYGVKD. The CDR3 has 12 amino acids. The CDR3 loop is CANSDRDNEQFF. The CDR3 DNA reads TGTGCCAACTCCGACCGGGACAATGAGCAGTTCTTC.

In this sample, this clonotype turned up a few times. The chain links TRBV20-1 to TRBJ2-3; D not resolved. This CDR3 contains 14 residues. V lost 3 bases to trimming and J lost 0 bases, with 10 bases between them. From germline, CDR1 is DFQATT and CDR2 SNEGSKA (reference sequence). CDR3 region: CSASGSSSTDTQYF. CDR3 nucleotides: TGCAGTGCTAGTGGCAGTTCTAGCACAGATACGCAGTATTTT.

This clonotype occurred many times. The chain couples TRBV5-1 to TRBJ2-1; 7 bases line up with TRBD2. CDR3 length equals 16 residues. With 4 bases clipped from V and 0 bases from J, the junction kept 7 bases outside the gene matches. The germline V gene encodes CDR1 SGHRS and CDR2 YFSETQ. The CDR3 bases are TGCGCCAGCAGCGAAATCGGGGGGAGCTCCTACAATGAGCAGTTCTTC. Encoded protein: CASSEIGGSSYNEQFF.

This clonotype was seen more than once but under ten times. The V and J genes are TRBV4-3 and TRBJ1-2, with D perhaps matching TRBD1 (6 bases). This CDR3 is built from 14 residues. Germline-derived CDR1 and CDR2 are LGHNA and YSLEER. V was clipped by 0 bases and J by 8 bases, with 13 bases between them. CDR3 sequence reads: CASSQERGTYGYTF. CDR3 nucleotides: TGCGCCAGCAGCCAAGAAAGGGGGACCTACGGCTACACCTTC.

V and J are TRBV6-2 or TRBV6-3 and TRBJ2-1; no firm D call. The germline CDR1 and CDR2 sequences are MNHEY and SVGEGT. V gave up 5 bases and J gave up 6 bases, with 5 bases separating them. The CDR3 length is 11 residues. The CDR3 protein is CASSTPNEQFF. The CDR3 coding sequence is TGTGCCAGCAGTACTCCCAATGAGCAGTTCTTC.

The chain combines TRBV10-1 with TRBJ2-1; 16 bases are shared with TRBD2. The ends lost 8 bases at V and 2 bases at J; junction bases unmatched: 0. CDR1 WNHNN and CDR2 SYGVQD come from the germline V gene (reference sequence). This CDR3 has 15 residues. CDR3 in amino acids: CASGTSGGAYNEQFF. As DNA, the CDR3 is TGCGCCAGCGGGACTAGCGGGGGGGCCTACAATGAGCAGTTCTTC.

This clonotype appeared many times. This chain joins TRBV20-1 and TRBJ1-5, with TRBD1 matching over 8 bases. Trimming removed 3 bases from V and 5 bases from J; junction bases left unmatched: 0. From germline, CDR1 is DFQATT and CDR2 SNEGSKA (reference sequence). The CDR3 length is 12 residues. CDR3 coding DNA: TGCAGTGCTAGGACAGGGGATCAGCCCCAGCATTTT. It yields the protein CSARTGDQPQHF.

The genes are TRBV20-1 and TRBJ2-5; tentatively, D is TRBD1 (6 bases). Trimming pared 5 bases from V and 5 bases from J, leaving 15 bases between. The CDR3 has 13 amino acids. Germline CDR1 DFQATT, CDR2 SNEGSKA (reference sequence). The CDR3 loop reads CSARAAGVETQYF. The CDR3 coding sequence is TGCAGTGCTCGGGCGGCAGGGGTTGAGACCCAGTACTTC.